The 6 T cell receptor beta chains listed next were all sequenced from one sample in a study of T cell repertoires in cytomegalovirus infection. One entry per CDR3 protein results from TCRdb running MiXCR on the reads. The data hold about 470,000 distinct CDR3 sequences, with approximately 42% observed a single time. Their recognized antigens are unknown. The source was cultured PBMCs, collected from culture after CMV antigen stimulation. The receptor source for this set is a human donor in good health (CMV status not recorded). Some clones in this sample may be carry-over from other donors' samples.

This clonotype was seen a single time. The genes are TRBV7-8 and TRBJ2-7; the D is unclear. Between the trimmed V and J ends, which lost 5 bases and 2 bases, there was a span of 19 bases. The germline CDR1 and CDR2 sequences are SGHVS and FQNEAQ. There are 16 residues in the CDR3. Written as DNA, the CDR3 is TGTGCCAGCAGCCCAACTGCTACACGGGCCCCCTACGAGCAGTACTTC. Its translation is CASSPTATRAPYEQYF.

This clonotype appeared a few times. This rearrangement joins TRBV12-3 or TRBV12-4 to TRBJ2-7, with D possibly matching TRBD2 (6 bases). CDR3 length: 12 residues. DNA for the CDR3: TGTGCTTCGGCCGGGGGAAACTACGAGCAGTACTTC. Translated, it gives CASAGGNYEQYF.

This clonotype was counted between two and nine times. The rearrangement uses TRBV27 and TRBJ2-7; D uncertain. The CDR3 consists of 12 residues. Germline V gives CDR1 MNHEY, CDR2 SMNVEV (reference sequence). The V and J ends lost 6 bases and 2 bases respectively, with 8 bases between them. The CDR3 region has the DNA TGTGCCAGCAGCCGCACCCCCTACGAGCAGTACTTC. Amino acids: CASSRTPYEQYF.

Only one count was recorded for this clonotype. This sequence joins TRBV7-2 and TRBJ2-1; D ambiguous. Germline V CDR1 and CDR2: SGHTA, FQGNSA. Trimming stripped 2 bases from V and 1 base from J, with 9 bases between. The CDR3 length is 15 residues. CDR3 DNA: TGTGCCAGCAGCTTATTTGTAGGGTCCTACAATGAGCAGTTCTTC. It translates to CASSLFVGSYNEQFF. The variable domain in full, with the rest retrieved from reference TRBV7-2 and TRBJ2-1, is GAGVSQSPSNKVTEKGKDVELRCDPISGHTALYWYRQSLGQGLEFLIYFQGNSAPDKSGLPSDRFSAERTGGSVSTLTIQRTQQEDSAVYLCASSLFVGSYNEQFFGPGTRLTVL.

This clonotype appeared a few times. This rearrangement joins TRBV19 to TRBJ2-1; no clear D. Germline loops: CDR1 LNHDA, CDR2 SQIVND (reference sequence). This CDR3 contains 12 residues. Trimming stripped 3 bases from V and 7 bases from J, with 7 bases between. In DNA, the CDR3 is TGTGCCAGTAGTATTAAAGGGAATGAGCAGTTCTTC. Protein sequence: CASSIKGNEQFF.

The chain uses TRBV2 and TRBJ2-6; TRBD1 aligns across 10 bases. The CDR3 covers 17 residues. Looked up from germline, CDR1 is SNHLY and CDR2 is FYNNEI. The V and J ends lost 7 bases and 2 bases, in that order; junction bases with no gene match: 8. The CDR3 loop is CASNGGTGVAGANVLTF. As DNA, the CDR3 is TGTGCCAGCAACGGCGGGACAGGGGTGGCTGGGGCCAACGTCCTGACTTTC.